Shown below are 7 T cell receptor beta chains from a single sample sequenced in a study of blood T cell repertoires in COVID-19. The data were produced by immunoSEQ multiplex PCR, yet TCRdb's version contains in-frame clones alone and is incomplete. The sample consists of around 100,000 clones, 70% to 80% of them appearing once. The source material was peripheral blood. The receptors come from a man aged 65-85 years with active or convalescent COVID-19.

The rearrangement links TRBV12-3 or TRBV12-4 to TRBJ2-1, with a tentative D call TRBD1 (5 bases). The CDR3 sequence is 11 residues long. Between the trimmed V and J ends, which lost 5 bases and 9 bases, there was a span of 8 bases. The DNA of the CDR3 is TGTGCCAGCAGTCAGGGTTTTGAGCAGTTCTTC. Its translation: CASSQGFEQFF.

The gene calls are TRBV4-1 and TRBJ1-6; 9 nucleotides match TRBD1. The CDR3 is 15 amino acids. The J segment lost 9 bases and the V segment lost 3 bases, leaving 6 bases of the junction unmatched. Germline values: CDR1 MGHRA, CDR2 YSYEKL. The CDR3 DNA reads TGCGCCAGCAGCCAGCCGGGACAGGGTTTTTCACCCCTCCACTTT. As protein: CASSQPGQGFSPLHF.

Here the CDR3 DNA reads TGCGCCAGCAGCGCCGGAGGGGCAACTAATGAAAAACTGTTTTTT. This encodes CASSAGGATNEKLFF. This chain links TRBV5-1 with TRBJ1-4, with D perhaps TRBD1 (5 bases). This CDR3 contains 15 residues. Germline V gives CDR1 SGHRS, CDR2 YFSETQ. The V and J ends lost 4 bases and 0 bases respectively, with 10 bases between them. Looking up the rest from reference TRBV5-1 and TRBJ1-4 gives the full variable domain: KAGVTQTPRYLIKTRGQQVTLSCSPISGHRSVSWYQQTPGQGLQFLFEYFSETQRNKGNFPGRFSGRQFSNSRSEMNVSTLELGDSALYLCASSAGGATNEKLFFGSGTQLSVL.

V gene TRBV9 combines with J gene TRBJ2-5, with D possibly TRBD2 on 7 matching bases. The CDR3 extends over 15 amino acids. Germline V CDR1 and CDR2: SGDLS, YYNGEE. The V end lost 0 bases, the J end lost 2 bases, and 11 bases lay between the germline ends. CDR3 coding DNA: TGTGCCAGCAGCGTAGGTGGGGGGGCTCAAGAGACCCAGTACTTC. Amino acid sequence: CASSVGGGAQETQYF.

CDR3 in DNA: TGTGCCAGCAGTGAACAGGGGAAGGGTTCACCCCTCCACTTT. This encodes CASSEQGKGSPLHF. The chain links TRBV6-1 to TRBJ1-6; the D gene is possibly TRBD1 (6 bases). V was cut by 2 bases and J by 9 bases, with 11 bases left in between. The CDR3 covers 14 residues. Germline V gene data show CDR1 as MNHNS and CDR2 as SASEGT.

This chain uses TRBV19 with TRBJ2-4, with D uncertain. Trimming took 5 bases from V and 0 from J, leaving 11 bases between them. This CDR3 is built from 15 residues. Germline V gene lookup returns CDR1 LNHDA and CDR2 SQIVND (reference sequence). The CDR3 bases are TGTGCCAGTAGTGTAACTACTCTAGCCAAAAACATTCAGTACTTC. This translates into CASSVTTLAKNIQYF.

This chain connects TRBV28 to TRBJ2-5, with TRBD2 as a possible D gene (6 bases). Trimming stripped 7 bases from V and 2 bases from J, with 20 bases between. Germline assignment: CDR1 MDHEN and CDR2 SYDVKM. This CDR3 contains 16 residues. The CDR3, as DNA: TGTGCCAGCAATTGGCCGGGAGTGAGGGCGCAAGAGACCCAGTACTTC. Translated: CASNWPGVRAQETQYF.